This record looks at one T cell receptor beta chain sequence and its context. Its antigen is unidentified. The data were produced by immunoSEQ multiplex PCR, yet TCRdb's version contains in-frame clones alone and is incomplete. The table lists millions of clones, just over 90% of them singletons. The data originate from a study of shared clonotypes between healthy human individuals. Study findings and constraints: Rarefaction showed that sequencing of sorted subsets was incomplete (despite large depth). Only blood samples were collected, and tissue repertoires likely differ.

Free of recent acute infections or vaccinations, the donors were healthy HIV-negative adults. V lost 5 bases to trimming and J lost 6 bases, with 16 bases between them. The CDR3 has 14 residues. CDR1 is SGHTA and CDR2 is FQGNSA in the germline V gene. The rearrangement joins TRBV7-2 to TRBJ1-2, with D perhaps TRBD1 (6 bases). What was sequenced was naive CD4+ T cells sorted from blood. Subset denoted: CD45RA+ positively selected. The TCR comes from a man aged 18 to 30 in good health. This CDR3 is CASSPYRETDGYTF. In DNA form, the CDR3 reads TGTGCCAGCAGCCCATACAGGGAAACGGATGGCTACACCTTC.